Following are 4 T cell receptor beta chains from one sample sequenced in a study of vaccination effects on CD4 cells after COVID-19. Viral peptide pools were used in the ViraFEST assay to expand antigen-specific CD4+ T cells, and sequencing came afterward. Isolation of CD4+ T cells took place after approximately 10 days of culture. Each participant was administered two doses of either the BNT162b2 or the mRNA-1273 vaccine. The antigens of these receptors remain unknown. Sequencing was performed with immunoSEQ multiplex PCR; in TCRdb, only in-frame clones are kept and a portion is missing. Of under 85,000 clones in the sample, over 75% were seen once. The sample was CD4+ T cells from PBMCs cultured with HCoV-OC43 spike peptides, taken after COVID-19 vaccination. Indicated subset: HCoV-OC43 spike overlapping peptide pool stimulation. The receptors here all came from a human donor who received a COVID-19 vaccine.

The rearrangement links TRBV9 to TRBJ2-5; weak D call: TRBD1 (5 bases). V was trimmed by 2 bases and J by 5 bases, leaving 10 bases between them. CDR1 and CDR2 from the germline V gene are SGDLS and YYNGEE. The CDR3 totals 13 residues. The CDR3 here is CASSVSGWETQYF. CDR3 DNA: TGTGCCAGCAGCGTTTCAGGGTGGGAGACCCAGTACTTC.

The rearrangement uses TRBV7-2 and TRBJ1-4; D might be TRBD1 (6 bases). CDR3 length: 15 amino acids. Per the germline V gene, CDR1 is SGHTA and CDR2 is FQGNSA. V dropped 5 bases and J dropped 8 bases, with 18 bases sitting between them. The CDR3 reads CASSRLGGGGEKLFF. Here the CDR3 DNA reads TGTGCCAGCAGCCGTTTGGGGGGCGGAGGCGAAAAACTGTTTTTT.

The chain links TRBV28 to TRBJ1-1; 7 positions match TRBD1. The CDR3 covers 13 residues. The germline gives CDR1 MDHEN, CDR2 SYDVKM. After removal of 5 bases from V and 5 bases from J, the junction contained 5 bases not matched to a gene. The CDR3 loop is CASSTGVGTEAFF. As DNA, the CDR3 is TGTGCCAGCAGTACAGGGGTCGGGACTGAAGCTTTCTTT.

The V call is TRBV7-9, the J call TRBJ1-3, with 10 positions matching TRBD1. CDR3 size: 16 residues. Germline V lookup: CDR1 SEHNR, CDR2 FQNEAQ (reference sequence). Trimming cost V 5 bases and J 0 bases; bases outside gene matches: 4. CDR3 residues: CASSPGQGSSGNTIYF. DNA for the CDR3: TGTGCCAGCAGCCCGGGACAGGGGTCCTCTGGAAACACCATATATTTT.